This passage covers 10 T cell receptor beta chains from one sample sequenced in a study of blood T cell repertoires in COVID-19. Only in-frame clones appear in the TCRdb table, and some are missing; sequencing was by immunoSEQ multiplex PCR. The table lists 120,000 to 150,000 clones, about 80% of them singletons, with 16% in the top ten. What was sequenced was peripheral blood. The receptor source for this set is a man aged 50 to 59 with acute or convalescent COVID-19.

This chain uses TRBV27 with TRBJ1-3; D is perhaps TRBD1 (5 bases). Per germline, CDR1 MNHEY and CDR2 SMNVEV (reference sequence). CDR3 length: 16 amino acids. V was cut by 2 bases and J by 3 bases, with 14 bases left in between. Here the CDR3 DNA reads TGTGCCAGCAGTTTAGGGGACGGGAGAAGTGGAAACACCATATATTTT. Residues: CASSLGDGRSGNTIYF.

The chain recombines TRBV6-1 with TRBJ1-5; no reliable D call. The V end lost 6 bases, the J end lost 7 bases, and 13 bases lay between the germline ends. CDR1 is MNHNS and CDR2 is SASEGT in the germline V gene. This CDR3 contains 13 residues. CDR3 nucleotides: TGTGCCAGCAGCCCTGTAAGCGCCCAGCCCCAGCATTTT. Its translation is CASSPVSAQPQHF.

The rearrangement uses TRBV2 and TRBJ2-5, with 12 positions matching TRBD2. Germline CDR1 is SNHLY and CDR2 is FYNNEI. After removal of 6 bases from V and 5 bases from J, the junction contained 4 bases not matched to a gene. This CDR3 spans 14 amino acids. The CDR3 sequence: CASRWTSGEETQYF. CDR3 DNA: TGTGCCAGCAGGTGGACTAGCGGGGAGGAGACCCAGTACTTC.

V gene TRBV4-2 combines with J gene TRBJ1-6; 8 positions match TRBD1. The ends lost 3 bases at V and 11 bases at J; junction bases unmatched: 9. From germline, CDR1 is LGHNA and CDR2 YNFKEQ. The CDR3 spans 15 residues. In nucleotides, the CDR3 is TGTGCCAGCAGCCAGACAGGGGTCTTGCAGCCACCCCTCCACTTT. Its protein product is CASSQTGVLQPPLHF.

V usage is TRBV6-1 and J usage is TRBJ1-2; D unclear. Germline values: CDR1 MNHNS, CDR2 SASEGT. This CDR3 contains 14 residues. With 2 bases removed from V and 2 bases from J, the gap between germline ends came to 9 bases. The CDR3 DNA follows: TGTGCCAGCAGTGAAAGTGGCAGAAACTATGGCTACACCTTC. Its protein is CASSESGRNYGYTF.

The rearrangement uses TRBV5-1 and TRBJ1-1; D not resolved. The germline V gene encodes CDR1 SGHRS and CDR2 YFSETQ. V was clipped by 0 bases and J by 1 base, with 7 bases between them. The CDR3 contains 14 residues. The CDR3 coding sequence is TGCGCCAGCAGCTTGGACGGTCGGAACACTGAAGCTTTCTTT. Protein sequence: CASSLDGRNTEAFF.

The genes are TRBV4-1 and TRBJ1-6; D may be TRBD1 (5 bases). The CDR3 is made up of 16 amino acids. V lost 0 bases, J lost 7 bases, and 13 bases lay in between. Germline V gene sequence: CDR1 MGHRA, CDR2 YSYEKL. The DNA for the CDR3 is TGCGCCAGCAGCCAAGAGGGCAGGGAAAAAAATTCACCCCTCCACTTT. Its translation is CASSQEGREKNSPLHF.

The CDR3 nucleotides are TGTGCCAGCAGCTTTGGTCAGGGCGGGGGTCAGCCCCAGCATTTT. Translating it yields CASSFGQGGGQPQHF. The chain employs TRBV11-2 and TRBJ1-5; TRBD1 might be the D (5 bases). Trimming cost V 3 bases and J 6 bases, with 15 bases left between them. CDR1 and CDR2 from the germline V gene are SGHAT and FQNNGV. The length of the CDR3 is 15 residues.

In its sample, this clone was seen a few times. The chain employs TRBV11-2 and TRBJ1-1; D is uncertain. The germline V and J ends were trimmed by 5 bases and 8 bases, with 12 bases remaining between them. The CDR3 covers 12 residues. In germline, CDR1 is SGHAT, CDR2 FQNNGV. For the CDR3, the DNA is TGTGCCAGCAGCCCGTACTTAGAGGAAGCTTTCTTT. Its translation is CASSPYLEEAFF. The full variable domain, its missing parts supplied by reference TRBV11-2 and TRBJ1-1, is EAGVAQSPRYKIIEKRQSVAFWCNPISGHATLYWYQQILGQGPKLLIQFQNNGVVDDSQLPKDRFSAERLKGVDSTLKIQPAKLEDSAVYLCASSPYLEEAFFGQGTRLTVV.

The CDR3 DNA sequence: TGTGCCAGCAGTTCCGGACAGGGTTCGGGTTCACCCCTCCACTTT. It is translated as CASSSGQGSGSPLHF. The chain couples TRBV27 to TRBJ1-6, with 8 bases fitting TRBD1. The CDR3 covers 15 residues. Trimming removed 4 bases from V and 9 bases from J; junction bases left unmatched: 8. CDR1 MNHEY and CDR2 SMNVEV come from the germline V gene (reference sequence).